This T cell receptor (beta chain) was identified in a study of graft-versus-host responses after intestinal transplantation (dated by TCRdb to the early 2020s). A note on the overall study: The transplants that recipients received were multivisceral, liver-intestinal, or isolated intestinal. Anti-thymocyte globulin induction was given to all recipients, followed by maintenance tacrolimus and steroids for 3 to 4 years. After intestinal transplantation, graft-versus-host and host-versus-graft alloreactive T cell clones in the graft, circulation and bone marrow were tracked using bulk TCR-beta CDR3 sequencing. To identify alloreactive clones, pre-transplant mixed lymphocyte reaction products were sequenced and then compared with unstimulated pre-transplant donor and recipient T cells. The cohort enrolled roughly 25 intestinal transplant recipients including one retransplant, and a few patients lacking pretransplant specimens were excluded. A peak of at least 4% donor T cells among recipient peripheral blood mononuclear cells was the definition used for donor T cell macrochimerism. Instead of going to the commercial service, samples from a few later patients were sequenced in-house on an Illumina MiSeq and processed with MiXCR. Study-wide conclusions, independent of this receptor: In the allografts of patients with donor T cell macrochimerism, GvH to HvG T cell clonal ratios were high. Early after transplant, peak levels of circulating GvH clones were associated with declines in HvG clones. GvH clones were detected in recipient bone marrow, and some of these GvH clones were observed earlier in ileal mucosa or blood, consistent with an intestinal mucosal origin. Conclusions were limited by the relatively low number and heterogeneity of intestinal transplant patients.

Worth noting for this clone: This receptor's antigen is unknown. Qualities for individual bases were not recorded, and no much larger clone is one base off.

There are 15 amino acids in the CDR3, from cysteine to phenylalanine inclusive. The read is trimmed to its CDR3 DNA, 45 bases read in frame from base 1. In the germline V gene (reference sequence), CDR1 corresponds to SEHNR and CDR2 to FQNEAQ. For this chain, trimming is 6 bases at the V end and 3 bases at the J end, and the number of junction bases without a gene match is 7. Libraries were made using the immunoSEQ multiplex PCR assay. High-throughput TCR-beta CDR3 sequencing of genomic DNA from most patients was performed by Adaptive Biotechnologies. From the authors' description of their analysis: Adaptive's ImmunoSEQ software was the source of the TCR sequencing data for roughly 19 patients, while a few other patients were processed with MiXCR and VDJtools. CDR3 nucleotide sequences shared between donor and recipient were removed because the origin of such sequences could not be assigned. Alloreactive clones required at least 2-fold expansion over unstimulated cells and minimum CFSE-low frequency of 0.002% (template counts) or 0.001% (read counts). Clones were considered mappable if detected in sequenced pre-transplant spleen, lymph node, or MLR CFSE-low populations of the donor or recipient. Cumulative frequency of alloreactive clones was calculated as a percentage of all sequences weighted by copy number. In TCRdb, the immuneACCESS table is reduced to in-frame sequences with V and J assigned. These tables do not hold every clone; where another copy was compared, an unresolved V gene accounts for under half, and the others remain unexplained. V and J calls and clone size are those listed in that table; D and trimming were worked out from the DNA. This sample gives around 7,700 clones in total; around 97% of them show up just once. The top ten constitute around 0.26% of the sample.

Blood samples were collected up to 4 times in the first month after transplant and then at least monthly when available. This receptor was identified in a human patient who received an intestinal transplant, so some T cells may come from the graft donor. The rearrangement combines TRBV7-9 with TRBJ2-3, with 9 junctional bases fitting TRBD2. Sequenced here: PBMCs, sampled 23 days after intestinal transplant. The DNA sequence reads TGTGCCAGCAGACCCGGGACTAGCACGACAGATACGCAGTATTTT. It codes for CASRPGTSTTDTQYF.